This T cell receptor beta chain was profiled in a study of blood T cell repertoires in COVID-19 (dated by TCRdb to 2020 to 2022). As for the study more broadly: Samples from collaborators originated in the United States, Italy and Spain and spanned both the acute and convalescent phases of COVID-19. Where available, HLA class I and class II types were taken from metadata supplied by the sample provider and were not determined by assay-based typing. Sample metadata almost always included a de-identified subject ID, COVID-19 status, age in years and sex. Subjects who had been exposed to COVID-19, were actively infected with it, or had recovered from it provided the deeply sampled blood TCRbeta repertoires that made up the dataset. The prospective study material was composed of cDNA or gDNA derived from T cells, B-cell-depleted T cells, or PBMCs. Samples were obtained from the ongoing ImmuneRACE study (first 160 participants) and from roughly 1,300 subjects provided by 6 global collaborators. A freely available public database, intended as a resource for researchers studying the immune response to SARS-CoV-2, is where the repertoires were released. Here is what the overall study found, with its caveats: Clinical and demographic metadata were provided uncurated, with the amount varying by source and participant.

TCRbeta CDR3 regions were amplified from genomic DNA using the immunoSEQ Assay, a bias-controlled multiplex PCR. For the original study's pipeline: The number of nucleated cells in each sample was estimated by amplification of reference gene primers within the assay. To quantify the absolute abundance of each unique TCRbeta CDR3 rearrangement, sequence reads were collapsed and filtered. For each sample, productive Simpson clonality was calculated as the square root of Simpson's diversity index over productive rearrangements. TCRdb re-hosts the immuneACCESS table, in-frame sequences only. Its copies lack some clones; in the studies checked, an unresolved V gene accounts for under half of them, and the cause for the rest is not known. The V and J calls and clone size come from that table; D and trimming were worked out from the DNA. Here the sample has tens of thousands of clones; approximately 86% occur a single time. The ten largest clones add up to roughly 6.1% of the sample.

Each collaborating institution followed its own protocols to collect whole blood in K2EDTA tubes. Collaborator samples were shipped for TCRbeta analysis as frozen whole blood, isolated PBMCs, or DNA extracted from either sample type. Note on this clone: Its antigen is currently not known. Base qualities were left out, and no much larger clone turns up one base away.

Looking up the germline V gene (reference sequence) yields CDR1 SEHNR and CDR2 FQNEAQ. Including cysteine and phenylalanine, the CDR3 has 14 amino acids. CDR3 DNA only is kept here, 42 bases in frame from base 1. The junction shows trimming of 2 bases on V and 1 base on J, plus 8 bases between the germline ends. This clonotype originated in a woman aged 45-60 years with acute or convalescent COVID-19. The chain was built from TRBV7-9 and TRBJ1-1, with the D gene not confidently named. The sequencing input was peripheral blood. The DNA reads as follows: TGTGCCAGCAGCTTATACAGTCGGAACACTGAAGCTTTCTTT. Translated, it gives CASSLYSRNTEAFF.